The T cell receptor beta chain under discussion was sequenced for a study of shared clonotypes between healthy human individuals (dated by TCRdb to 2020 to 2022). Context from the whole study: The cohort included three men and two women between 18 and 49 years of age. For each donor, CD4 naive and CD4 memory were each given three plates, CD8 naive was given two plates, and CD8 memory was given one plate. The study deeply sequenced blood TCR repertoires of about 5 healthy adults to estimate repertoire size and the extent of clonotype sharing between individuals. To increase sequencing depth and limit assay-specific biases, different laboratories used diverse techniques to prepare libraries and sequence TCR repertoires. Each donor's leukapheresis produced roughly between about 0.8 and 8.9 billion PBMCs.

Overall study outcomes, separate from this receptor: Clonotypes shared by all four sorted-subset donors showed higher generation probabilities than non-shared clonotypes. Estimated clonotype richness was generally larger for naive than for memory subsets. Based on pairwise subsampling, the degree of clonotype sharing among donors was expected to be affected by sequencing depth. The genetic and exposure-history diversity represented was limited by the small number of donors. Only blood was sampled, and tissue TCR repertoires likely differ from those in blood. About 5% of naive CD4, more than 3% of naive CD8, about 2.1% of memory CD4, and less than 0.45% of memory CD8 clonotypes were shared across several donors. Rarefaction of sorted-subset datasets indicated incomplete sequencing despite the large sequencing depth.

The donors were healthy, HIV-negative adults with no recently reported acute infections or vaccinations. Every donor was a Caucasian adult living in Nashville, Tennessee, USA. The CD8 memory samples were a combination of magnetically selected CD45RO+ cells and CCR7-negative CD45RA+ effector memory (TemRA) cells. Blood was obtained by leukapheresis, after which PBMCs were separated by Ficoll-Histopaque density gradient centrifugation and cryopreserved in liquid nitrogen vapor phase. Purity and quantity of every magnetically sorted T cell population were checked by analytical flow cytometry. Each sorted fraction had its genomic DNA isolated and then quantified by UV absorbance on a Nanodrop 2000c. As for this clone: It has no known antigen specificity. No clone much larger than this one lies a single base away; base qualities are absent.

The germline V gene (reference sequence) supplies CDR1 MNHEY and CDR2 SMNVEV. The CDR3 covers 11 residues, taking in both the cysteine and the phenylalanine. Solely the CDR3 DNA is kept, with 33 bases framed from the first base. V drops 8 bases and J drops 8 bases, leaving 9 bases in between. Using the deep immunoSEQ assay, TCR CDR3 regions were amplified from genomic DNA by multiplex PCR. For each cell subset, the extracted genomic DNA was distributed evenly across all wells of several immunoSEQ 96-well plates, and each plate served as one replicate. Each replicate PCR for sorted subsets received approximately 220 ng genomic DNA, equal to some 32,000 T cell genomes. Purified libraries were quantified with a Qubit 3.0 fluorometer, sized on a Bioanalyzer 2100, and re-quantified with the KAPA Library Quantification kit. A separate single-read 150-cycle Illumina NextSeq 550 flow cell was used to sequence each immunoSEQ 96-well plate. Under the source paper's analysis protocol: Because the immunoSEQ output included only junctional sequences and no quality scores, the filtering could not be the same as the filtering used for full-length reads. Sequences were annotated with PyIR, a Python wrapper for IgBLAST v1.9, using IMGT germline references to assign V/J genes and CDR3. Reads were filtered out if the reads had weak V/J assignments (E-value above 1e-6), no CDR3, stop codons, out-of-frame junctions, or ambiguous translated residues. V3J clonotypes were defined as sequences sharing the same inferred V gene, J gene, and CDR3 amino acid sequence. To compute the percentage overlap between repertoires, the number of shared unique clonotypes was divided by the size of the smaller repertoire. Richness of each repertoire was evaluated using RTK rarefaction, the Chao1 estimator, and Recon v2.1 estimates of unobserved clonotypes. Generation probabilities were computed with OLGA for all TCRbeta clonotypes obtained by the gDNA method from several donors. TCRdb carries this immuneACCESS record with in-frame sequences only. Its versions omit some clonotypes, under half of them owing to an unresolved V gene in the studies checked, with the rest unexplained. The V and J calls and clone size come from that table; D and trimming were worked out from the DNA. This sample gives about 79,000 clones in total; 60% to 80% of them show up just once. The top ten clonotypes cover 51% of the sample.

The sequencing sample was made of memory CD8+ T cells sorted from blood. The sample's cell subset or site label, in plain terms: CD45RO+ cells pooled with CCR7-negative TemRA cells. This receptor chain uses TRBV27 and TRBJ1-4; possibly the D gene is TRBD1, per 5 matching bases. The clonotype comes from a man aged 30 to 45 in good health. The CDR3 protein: CASGAREKLFF. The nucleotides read TGTGCCAGCGGGGCGAGAGAAAAACTGTTTTTT.